These 3 T cell receptor beta chains were all obtained from the same sample, sequenced in a study of T cells after posttransplantation cyclophosphamide. The method was immunoSEQ multiplex PCR; TCRdb's version includes in-frame clones alone and lacks a portion of them. The sample includes tens of thousands of clones, 94% seen only once; the top ten take 2.5% to 3%. Sequenced sample: PBMCs. These TCRs come from a woman aged 25-40 years in good health and a related stem cell transplant donor.

The J gene is TRBJ1-6, the V gene TRBV6-1; no definite D call. The germline V and J ends were trimmed by 3 bases and 7 bases, with 4 bases remaining between them. Per the germline V gene, CDR1 is MNHNS and CDR2 is SASEGT. CDR3 length equals 12 residues. CDR3 coding DNA: TGTGCCAGCAGTGATAGAAATTCACCCCTCCACTTT. Translating gives CASSDRNSPLHF.

V usage is TRBV19 and J usage is TRBJ2-5; tentatively, D is TRBD2 (7 bases). Germline assignment: CDR1 LNHDA and CDR2 SQIVND (reference sequence). V lost 3 bases, J lost 1 base, and 18 bases lay in between. CDR3 length equals 17 residues. The CDR3, as DNA: TGTGCCAGTAGTATGCTAGGGGGGGCCGGGGCCCAAGAGACCCAGTACTTC. Amino acids: CASSMLGGAGAQETQYF.

The J gene is TRBJ2-5, the V gene TRBV7-7, with a weak D call TRBD2 (7 bases). The germline V and J ends were trimmed by 4 bases and 1 base, with 13 bases remaining between them. CDR1 is SSHAT and CDR2 is FNYEAQ in the germline V gene (reference sequence). This CDR3 comprises 15 residues. CDR3 sequence (DNA): TGTGCCAGCAGCTCGGGGAGGGGGTCCCAAGAGACCCAGTACTTC. This sequence encodes CASSSGRGSQETQYF.